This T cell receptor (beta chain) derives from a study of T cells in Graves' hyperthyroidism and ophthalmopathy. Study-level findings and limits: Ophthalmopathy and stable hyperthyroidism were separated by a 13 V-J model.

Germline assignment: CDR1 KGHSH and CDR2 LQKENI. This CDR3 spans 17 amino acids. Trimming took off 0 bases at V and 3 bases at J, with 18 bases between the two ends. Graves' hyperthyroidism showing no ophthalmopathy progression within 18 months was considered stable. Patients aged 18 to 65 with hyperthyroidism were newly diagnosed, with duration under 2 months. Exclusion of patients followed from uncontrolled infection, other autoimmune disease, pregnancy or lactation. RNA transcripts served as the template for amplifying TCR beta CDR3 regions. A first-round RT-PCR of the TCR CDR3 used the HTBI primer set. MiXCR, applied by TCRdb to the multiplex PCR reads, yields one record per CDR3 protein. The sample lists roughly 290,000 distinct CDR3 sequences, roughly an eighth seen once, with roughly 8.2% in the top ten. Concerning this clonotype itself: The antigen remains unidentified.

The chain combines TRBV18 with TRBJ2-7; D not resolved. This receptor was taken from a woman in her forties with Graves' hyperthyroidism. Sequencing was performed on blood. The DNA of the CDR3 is TGTGCCAGCTCACCACCGAATTCAGCCTCCGAGCGCTACGAGCAGTACTTC. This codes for CASSPPNSASERYEQYF.